This TCR beta chain was obtained from a study of T-cell memory formation after mild COVID-19. Study information: Largely donor-specific TCR clusters were found. Whole-study results and caveats: Clonal second-wave expansions that peaked on day 37 had unconfirmed SARS-CoV-2 specificity. Clones that got smaller from day 15 to 85 had even CD4/CD8, while clones growing later tipped toward CD4+.

Comment on this clonotype: The antigen remains undetermined.

The V and J ends lost 3 bases and 0 bases respectively, with 8 bases between them. This CDR3 has 15 residues. CDR1 is MNHEY, CDR2 SMNVEV, per germline (reference sequence). MiXCR, applied by TCRdb to the 5' RACE reads, yields one record per CDR3 protein. The sample includes 350,000 or so distinct CDR3 sequences, roughly 19% of them seen just once. This clonotype was sampled from a man younger than 35 who had mild COVID-19 (a few samples of this study predate the infection). Cell type and time point are not known. The sample comprised PBMCs or a T cell subset sorted from them (not recorded which). The genes are TRBV27 and TRBJ2-2; tentative D call: TRBD2 (5 bases). CDR3 in DNA: TGTGCCAGCAGTTTCGGGCGGGCGAACACCGGGGAGCTGTTTTTT. Protein sequence: CASSFGRANTGELFF.